The 13 T cell receptor beta chains given below trace back to one sample, sequenced in a study of shared clonotypes between healthy human individuals. The method was immunoSEQ multiplex PCR; TCRdb's version includes in-frame clones alone and lacks a portion of them. The sample holds about 2.3 million clones, 80% to 95% seen once. The specimen sequenced was naive CD4+ T cells from PBMCs. Indicated subset: CD45RA+ positively selected. The receptors come from a man aged 18 to 30 in good health. Some clones in this sample may be carry-over from other donors' samples.

The chain uses TRBV7-2 and TRBJ1-2, with 7 bases that match TRBD1. The CDR3 spans 17 residues. The V gene's germline CDR1 is SGHTA and CDR2 FQGNSA. The J segment lost 2 bases and the V segment lost 0 bases, leaving 9 bases of the junction unmatched. This chain's CDR3 is CASSLAFRGTDNYGYTF. In DNA, the CDR3 is TGTGCCAGCAGCTTAGCTTTCCGGGGGACAGACAACTATGGCTACACCTTC. Full variable domain (remainder filled in from reference TRBV7-2 and TRBJ1-2): GAGVSQSPSNKVTEKGKDVELRCDPISGHTALYWYRQSLGQGLEFLIYFQGNSAPDKSGLPSDRFSAERTGGSVSTLTIQRTQQEDSAVYLCASSLAFRGTDNYGYTFGSGTRLTVV.

In the case of this clone: Additional DNA sequences in this sample encode the identical CDR3. The chain couples TRBV10-3 to TRBJ2-3; 13 bases align to TRBD2. Germline-derived CDR1 and CDR2 are ENHRY and SYGVKD. The J segment lost 4 bases and the V segment lost 8 bases, leaving 3 bases of the junction unmatched. The CDR3 is made up of 14 amino acids. This CDR3 reads CAIRTSGSADTQYF. The CDR3 region has the DNA TGTGCCATCCGGACTAGCGGGAGTGCAGATACGCAGTATTTT.

A single count supports this clone. The genes are TRBV5-1 and TRBJ2-2, with 15 positions matching TRBD2. Germline V gives CDR1 SGHRS, CDR2 YFSETQ. J was trimmed by 4 bases and V by 4 bases; bases with no gene match: 8. This CDR3 region has 18 residues. In DNA, the CDR3 is TGCGCCAGCAGCCTAGGACTAGCGGGAGGGCCGGGCACCGGGGAGCTGTTTTTT. It is translated as CASSLGLAGGPGTGELFF.

On this clone: Other DNA sequences in this sample translate to the same CDR3. The chain links TRBV5-1 to TRBJ2-1; weak D call: TRBD1 (6 bases). V was clipped by 0 bases and J by 1 base, with 8 bases between them. Per germline, CDR1 SGHRS and CDR2 YFSETQ. The CDR3 consists of 15 residues. For the CDR3, the DNA is TGCGCCAGCAGCTTGGAGCAGGGGTCCTACAATGAGCAGTTCTTC. Its protein product is CASSLEQGSYNEQFF.

A word on this clone: Other DNA sequences in this specimen translate into the identical CDR3. V gene TRBV5-4 combines with J gene TRBJ2-3; weak D call: TRBD1 (5 bases). Trimming removed 0 bases at V and 1 base at J, with 6 bases between. The CDR3 consists of 14 residues. Germline lookup yields CDR1 SGHNT and CDR2 YYREEE (reference sequence). CDR3 in amino acids: CASSLEQGTDTQYF. The CDR3, as DNA: TGTGCCAGCAGCTTGGAACAGGGCACAGATACGCAGTATTTT.

The sample holds a few counts of this clone. The chain is built from TRBV19 and TRBJ1-5, with TRBD1 matching 8 bases. The CDR3 is 14 amino acids. Germline assignment: CDR1 LNHDA and CDR2 SQIVND (reference sequence). V dropped 7 bases and J dropped 3; count of bases not matched to a gene: 5. CDR3 DNA: TGTGCCAGTAATAACAGGGGGTCCAATCAGCCCCAGCATTTT. This sequence encodes CASNNRGSNQPQHF.

The chain combines TRBV4-2 with TRBJ2-7; 7 nucleotides agree with TRBD2. Germline V gene lookup returns CDR1 LGHNA and CDR2 YNFKEQ. This CDR3 region has 16 residues. V shed 4 bases, J shed 2 bases, and the junction held 11 bases outside the gene matches. CDR3 residues: CASSRHSASGAYEQYF. For the CDR3, the DNA is TGTGCCAGCAGCCGCCATTCGGCTAGCGGAGCCTACGAGCAGTACTTC.

For this clone: A much more abundant neighbour one base away suggests this may be a read error. Other DNA variants within this sample encode the same CDR3. The rearrangement links TRBV7-9 to TRBJ1-1; D is uncertain. V was pared by 3 bases and J by 1 base, with 6 bases between. The CDR3 totals 13 residues. The germline V gene has CDR1 SEHNR and CDR2 FQNEAQ (reference sequence). Here the CDR3 reads CASSFGGNTEAFF. The DNA of the CDR3 is TGTGCCAGCAGCTTTGGAGGGAACACTGAAGCTTTCTTT.

The CDR3 DNA reads as TGTGCCAGCGGAAACCGGGGGGGCCGGGGAACAGATACGCAGTATTTT. Translated: CASGNRGGRGTDTQYF. The chain recombines TRBV2 with TRBJ2-3, with 8 bases identical to TRBD2. CDR3 length: 16 residues. The V and J ends lost 8 bases and 3 bases, in that order; junction bases with no gene match: 13. Germline lookup yields CDR1 SNHLY and CDR2 FYNNEI.

This chain uses TRBV5-1 with TRBJ2-7; D perhaps matches TRBD1 (5 bases). V was clipped by 0 bases and J by 4 bases, with 11 bases between them. There are 14 residues in the CDR3. Germline V CDR1 and CDR2: SGHRS, YFSETQ. The CDR3 spells CASSLGSGLYEQYF. The CDR3 DNA reads as TGCGCCAGCAGCTTGGGGTCAGGGTTGTACGAGCAGTACTTC. Supplemented by reference TRBV5-1 and TRBJ2-7, the full variable domain reads KAGVTQTPRYLIKTRGQQVTLSCSPISGHRSVSWYQQTPGQGLQFLFEYFSETQRNKGNFPGRFSGRQFSNSRSEMNVSTLELGDSALYLCASSLGSGLYEQYFGPGTRLTVT.

This clone occurred a few times. This chain connects TRBV4-2 to TRBJ1-2; 10 nucleotides line up with TRBD1. V lost 5 bases and J lost 4; bases outside the gene matches: 4. Looked up from germline, CDR1 is LGHNA and CDR2 is YNFKEQ. This CDR3 is built from 14 residues. CDR3 loop: CASSWDRGGYGYTF. The CDR3 DNA is TGTGCCAGCAGCTGGGACAGGGGAGGCTATGGCTACACCTTC.

In the case of this clone: This CDR3 is also generated by other DNA sequences in the sample. This sequence joins TRBV5-1 and TRBJ2-7, with unresolved D. This CDR3 has 13 residues. Germline CDR1 and CDR2: SGHRS and YFSETQ. Trimming stripped 1 base from V and 2 bases from J, with 7 bases between. CDR3 in DNA: TGCGCCAGCAGCTTGCTGGCCACCTACGAGCAGTACTTC. The encoded protein is CASSLLATYEQYF.

The chain uses TRBV7-9 and TRBJ1-2; a weak D match, TRBD1 (6 bases). The CDR3 sequence is 13 residues long. Germline assignment: CDR1 SEHNR and CDR2 FQNEAQ (reference sequence). V was pared by 10 bases and J by 2 bases, with 14 bases between. As DNA, the CDR3 is TGTGCCACAGCTCAGGGGAAGAACTATGGCTACACCTTC. Protein sequence: CATAQGKNYGYTF.